This is a list of T cell receptor beta chains from one sample in a study of shared clonotypes between healthy human individuals. Repertoires were generated with immunoSEQ multiplex PCR, while TCRdb's copy carries only in-frame clones and drops some. This table holds roughly 2.5 million clones, around 94% found once. The sample taken for sequencing was naive CD4+ T cells sorted from blood. The receptors derive from a man aged 18 to 30 in good health. Each CDR3 is given with its conserved first and last residue. Clone sizes are given selectively: once, few, many, or a class where the clone is expanded.

.,15,TRBJ2-7,TRBV7-2,CASSLTSGPSYEQYF
.,15,TRBJ2-7,TRBV10-3,CAISESGGATYEQYF
.,11,TRBJ1-2,TRBV20-1,CSASPGGDTHF
.,13,TRBJ2-3,TRBV19,CAAGSGFTDTQYF
.,15,TRBJ2-2,TRBV5-1,CASSIDREVTGELFF
.,14,TRBJ1-2,TRBV6-5,CASRQEGGNYGYTF
.,14,TRBJ1-1,TRBV10-1,CATPETIMNTEAFF
once,14,TRBJ1-3,TRBV19,CASSIRTGGNTIYF
.,12,TRBJ2-2,TRBV10-3,CASMGLTGELFF
.,12,TRBJ1-1,TRBV28,CASSFRRTEAFF
.,14,TRBJ1-1,TRBV7-2,CASSQRGANTEAFF
.,15,TRBJ2-2,TRBV6-5,CASSYSGLGAGELFF